Only a few counts were recorded for the clone carrying this TCR beta chain. Its antigen is not identified. This sample is part of a study of CD8 T cells in ankylosing spondylitis. Germline lookup yields CDR1 SEHNR and CDR2 FQNEAQ (reference sequence). The V and J ends lost 1 base and 7 bases respectively, with 8 bases between them. CDR3 length equals 12 residues. TCRdb called the 5' RACE reads again in MiXCR, with one record for every CDR3 protein. The top ten hold just under 30% of the sample, which has roughly 180,000 distinct CDR3 sequences, about 9.9% seen once. Findings and limits, study-wide: Past research had described some motif variants in reactive arthritis synovial fluid and blood. Clones linked to disease, bearing a CD8+ phenotype, were relatively rare in peripheral blood. Characteristic, it appeared, of ankylosing spondylitis blood was a TCR beta motif of eight or nine highly homologous variants. Disease-linked clones were reportedly significantly enriched in matched ankylosing spondylitis synovial fluid.

The chain links TRBV7-9 to TRBJ2-7, with D hard to call. The sequenced sample was blood, either unsorted or a sorted T cell fraction (not recorded which). The source is a male donor with ankylosing spondylitis or in good health (not recorded which). The CDR3 is CASSLGPLEQYF. In DNA, the CDR3 is TGTGCCAGCAGCTTAGGGCCCCTAGAGCAGTACTTC.